Given below is one TCR beta chain in context. What it recognizes is unknown. From germline, CDR1 is SGHRS and CDR2 YFSETQ. The V gene lost 0 bases and the J gene lost 0 bases, with 9 bases spanning the gap. This CDR3 has 15 residues. This entry comes from a study of T cell responses to AZD1222 COVID-19 vaccine. Study results and limitations: An increase in Spike-specific TCR breadth and depth was observed after two AZD1222 doses. Scientists sampled the repertoires only once the peak T cell response had passed.

Clones were read by immunoSEQ multiplex PCR, and TCRdb kept only the in-frame ones, dropping some. The sample has approximately 97,000 clones, roughly nine tenths seen once. The V call is TRBV5-1, the J call TRBJ2-5; D remains ambiguous. The sample in question was peripheral blood, obtained on day 0 of AZD1222 vaccination. This TCR derives from an adult in good health. CDR3 amino acids: CASSLVGQYQETQYF. The CDR3 region has the DNA TGCGCCAGCAGCTTGGTAGGGCAGTACCAAGAGACCCAGTACTTC.